This paragraph reports one T cell receptor beta chain. This specimen belongs to a study of blood T cell repertoires in COVID-19. Whole-study context: The United States, Italy and Spain were the sources of the acute and convalescent COVID-19 samples. T cells, B-cell-depleted T cells, or PBMCs supplied cDNA or gDNA.

Germline lookup yields CDR1 GTSNPN and CDR2 SVGIG (reference sequence). The CDR3 loop spans 13 amino acids. With 0 bases removed from V and 6 bases from J, the gap between germline ends came to 12 bases. As originally analysed: How many nucleated cells were present was estimated from reference gene primer amplification. Repertoires were generated with immunoSEQ multiplex PCR, while TCRdb's copy carries only in-frame clones and drops some. The V and J calls and clone size come from that table; D and trimming were worked out from the DNA. The table has 200,000 to 300,000 clones, 84% seen once. The material sequenced was peripheral blood. The receptor comes from a man in his forties who had recovered from COVID-19. The chain carries TRBV30 and TRBJ2-7; the D is unclear. The CDR3 spells CAWSVARLGEQYF. The CDR3 DNA is TGTGCCTGGAGTGTCGCGCGGCTCGGCGAGCAGTACTTC. The variable domain in full, with the rest retrieved from reference TRBV30 and TRBJ2-7, is SQTIHQWPATLVQPVGSPLSLECTVEGTSNPNLYWYRQAAGRGLQLLFYSVGIGQISSEVPQNLSASRPQDRQFILSSKKLLLSDSGFYLCAWSVARLGEQYFGPGTRLTVT.